The 6 T cell receptor beta chains reported below all come from one sample, sequenced in a study of blood T cell repertoires in COVID-19. The protocol was immunoSEQ multiplex PCR, while the TCRdb copy is restricted to in-frame clones and leaves out a portion. The sample yields about 100,000 clones, around nine tenths seen once. The material sequenced was peripheral blood. These receptors all come from a woman older than 75 with acute or convalescent COVID-19.

Only one count was recorded for this clone. The chain combines TRBV18 with TRBJ2-2; 8 nucleotides agree with TRBD1. V was pared by 2 bases and J by 5 bases, with 7 bases of the junction left unmatched. Germline CDR1 and CDR2: KGHSH and LQKENI. This CDR3 contains 16 residues. The DNA for the CDR3 is TGTGCCAGCTCACCATTGTCGGACAGGGTGACCGGGGAGCTGTTTTTT. Amino acid sequence: CASSPLSDRVTGELFF. Using reference TRBV18 and TRBJ2-2 for the parts outside the CDR3, the full variable domain is NAGVMQNPRHLVRRRGQEARLRCSPMKGHSHVYWYRQLPEEGLKFMVYLQKENIIDESGMPKERFSAEFPKEGPSILRIQQVVRGDSAAYFCASSPLSDRVTGELFFGEGSRLTVL.

The chain links TRBV11-2 to TRBJ2-5, with 9 bases fitting TRBD1. Germline V gene sequence: CDR1 SGHAT, CDR2 FQNNGV. This CDR3 is 15 amino acids long. Trimming cost V 4 bases and J 0 bases; bases outside gene matches: 3. This CDR3 is CASSSDRGYQETQYF. The CDR3 DNA reads as TGTGCCAGCAGCTCCGACAGGGGGTACCAAGAGACCCAGTACTTC.

The chain employs TRBV10-3 and TRBJ2-7; 12 bases agree with TRBD2. Germline CDR1 and CDR2: ENHRY and SYGVKD. This CDR3 is built from 14 residues. V was clipped by 4 bases and J by 7 bases; unmatched bases: 5. The CDR3: CAISVTSGGSEQYF. The CDR3 DNA sequence: TGTGCCATCAGTGTGACTAGCGGGGGTTCAGAGCAGTACTTC.

The CDR3 region is CASGVGLPGTYEQYF. In DNA, the CDR3 is TGTGCTAGTGGTGTGGGACTTCCCGGAACCTACGAGCAGTACTTC. The chain links TRBV12-5 to TRBJ2-7, with a tentative D call TRBD2 (6 bases). V was trimmed by 5 bases and J by 2 bases, leaving 16 bases between them. The CDR3 length is 15 residues. Germline V gives CDR1 LGHNT, CDR2 FRNRAP. The whole variable domain, remainder taken from reference TRBV12-5 and TRBJ2-7, is DARVTQTPRHKVTEMGQEVTMRCQPILGHNTVFWYRQTMMQGLELLAYFRNRAPLDDSGMPKDRFSAEMPDATLATLKIQPSEPRDSAVYFCASGVGLPGTYEQYFGPGTRLTVT.

The chain combines TRBV6-5 with TRBJ1-3; D is possibly TRBD1 (6 bases). V lost 1 base to trimming and J lost 2 bases, with 12 bases between them. The CDR3 contains 16 residues. Germline assignment: CDR1 MNHEY and CDR2 SVGAGI. The CDR3: CASSYFQGTAGNTIYF. CDR3 DNA: TGTGCCAGCAGTTACTTCCAGGGGACCGCTGGAAACACCATATATTTT.

The gene calls are TRBV5-4 and TRBJ2-1; perhaps TRBD2 as D (5 bases). The CDR3 spans 16 residues. V shed 4 bases and J shed 0 bases, with 14 bases lying between them. Germline lookup yields CDR1 SGHNT and CDR2 YYREEE (reference sequence). The CDR3 nucleotides are TGTGCCAGCAGCCAAGCTAGCACGAGCTCCTACAATGAGCAGTTCTTC. Protein: CASSQASTSSYNEQFF. Variable domain in full (rest from reference TRBV5-4 and TRBJ2-1): ETGVTQSPTHLIKTRGQQVTLRCSSQSGHNTVSWYQQALGQGPQFIFQYYREEENGRGNFPPRFSGLQFPNYSSELNVNALELDDSALYLCASSQASTSSYNEQFFGPGTRLTVL.